This T cell receptor (beta chain) came from a study of neoadjuvant anti-PD-1 for oral cavity cancer. Data came from immunoSEQ multiplex PCR; TCRdb stores just in-frame clones and leaves some out. The sample lists tens of thousands of clones, 25% to 30% seen once, with over 15% in the top ten. Time point in this sample: after neoadjuvant nivolumab, at surgical resection. CDR1 ENHRY and CDR2 SYGVKD come from the germline V gene. V lost 10 bases, J lost 2 bases, and 9 bases lay in between. The CDR3 sequence is 13 residues long. The clonotype comes from a person aged 35-79 years with oral cavity squamous cell carcinoma. The input for sequencing was tumor tissue, taken after nivolumab (anti-PD-1) treatment. The chain links TRBV10-3 to TRBJ2-6, with D possibly TRBD2 on 6 matching bases. In nucleotides, the CDR3 is TGTGCCAACGGAGGGGCTGGGGCCAACGTCCTGACTTTC. Protein: CANGGAGANVLTF.